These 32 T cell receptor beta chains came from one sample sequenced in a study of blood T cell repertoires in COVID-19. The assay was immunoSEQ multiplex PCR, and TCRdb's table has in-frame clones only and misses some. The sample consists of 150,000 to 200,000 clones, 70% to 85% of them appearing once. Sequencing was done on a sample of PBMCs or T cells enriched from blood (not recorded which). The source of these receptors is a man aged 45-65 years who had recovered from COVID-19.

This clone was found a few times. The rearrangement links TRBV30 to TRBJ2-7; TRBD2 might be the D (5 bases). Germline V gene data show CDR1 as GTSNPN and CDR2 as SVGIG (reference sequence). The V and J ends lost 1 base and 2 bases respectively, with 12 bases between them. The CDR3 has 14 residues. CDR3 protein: CAWSASAGPYEQYF. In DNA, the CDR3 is TGTGCCTGGAGTGCGTCCGCGGGTCCCTACGAGCAGTACTTC.

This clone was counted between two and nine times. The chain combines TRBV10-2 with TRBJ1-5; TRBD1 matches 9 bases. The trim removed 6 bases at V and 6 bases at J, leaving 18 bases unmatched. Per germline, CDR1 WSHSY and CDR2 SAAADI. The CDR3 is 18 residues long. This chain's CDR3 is CASSRGGQGISRSQPQHF. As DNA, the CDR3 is TGCGCCAGCAGCCGTGGGGGACAGGGCATCTCCCGCAGTCAGCCCCAGCATTTT.

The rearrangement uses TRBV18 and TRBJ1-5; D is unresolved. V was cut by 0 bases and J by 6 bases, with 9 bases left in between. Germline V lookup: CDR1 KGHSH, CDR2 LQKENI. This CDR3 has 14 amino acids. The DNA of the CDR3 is TGTGCCAGCTCACCACCGGGCGGGGTTCAGCCCCAGCATTTT. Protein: CASSPPGGVQPQHF.

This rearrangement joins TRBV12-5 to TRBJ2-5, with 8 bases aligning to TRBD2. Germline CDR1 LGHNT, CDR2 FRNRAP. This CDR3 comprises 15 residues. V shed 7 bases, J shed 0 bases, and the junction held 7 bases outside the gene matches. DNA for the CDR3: TGTGCTAGTGCCTTTAGCGGGGAGTACCAAGAGACCCAGTACTTC. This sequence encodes CASAFSGEYQETQYF.

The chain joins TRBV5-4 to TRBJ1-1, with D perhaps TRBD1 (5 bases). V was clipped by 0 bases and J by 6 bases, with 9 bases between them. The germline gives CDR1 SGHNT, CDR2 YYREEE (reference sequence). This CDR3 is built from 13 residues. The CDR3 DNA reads TGTGCCAGCAGCTTGGCAGGGATGTCTGAAGCTTTCTTT. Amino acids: CASSLAGMSEAFF.

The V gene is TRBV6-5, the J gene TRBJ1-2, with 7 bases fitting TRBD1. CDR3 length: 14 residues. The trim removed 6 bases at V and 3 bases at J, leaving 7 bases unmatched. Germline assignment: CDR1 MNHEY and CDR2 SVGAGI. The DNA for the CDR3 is TGTGCCAGCAGCCGGACAGGCGCACACTATGGCTACACCTTC. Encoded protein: CASSRTGAHYGYTF.

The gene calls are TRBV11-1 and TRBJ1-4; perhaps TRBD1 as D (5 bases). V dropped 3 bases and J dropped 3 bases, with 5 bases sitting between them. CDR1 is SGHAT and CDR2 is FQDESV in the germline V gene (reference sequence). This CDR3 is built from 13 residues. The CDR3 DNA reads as TGTGCCAGCAGCTTCAGGGCTAATGAAAAACTGTTTTTT. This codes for CASSFRANEKLFF.

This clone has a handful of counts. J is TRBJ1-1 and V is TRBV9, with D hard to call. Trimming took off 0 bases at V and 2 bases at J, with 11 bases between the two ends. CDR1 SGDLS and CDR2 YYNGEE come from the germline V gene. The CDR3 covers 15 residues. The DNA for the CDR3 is TGTGCCAGCAGCGTAGCGGCAGAGCGAAACACTGAAGCTTTCTTT. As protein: CASSVAAERNTEAFF.

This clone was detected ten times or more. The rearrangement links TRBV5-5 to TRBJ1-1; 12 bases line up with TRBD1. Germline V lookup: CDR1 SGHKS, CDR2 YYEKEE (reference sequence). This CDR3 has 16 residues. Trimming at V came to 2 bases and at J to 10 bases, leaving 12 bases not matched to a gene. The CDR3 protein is CASSLGGTGGRWGAFF. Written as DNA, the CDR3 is TGTGCCAGCAGCTTAGGTGGGACAGGGGGCCGTTGGGGAGCTTTCTTT.

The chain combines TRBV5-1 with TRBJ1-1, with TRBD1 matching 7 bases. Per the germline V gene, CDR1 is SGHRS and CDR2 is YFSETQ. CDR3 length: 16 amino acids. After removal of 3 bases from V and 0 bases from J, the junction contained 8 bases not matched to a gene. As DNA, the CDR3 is TGCGCCAGCAGCTCCATTACCGGGACAGTGAACACTGAAGCTTTCTTT. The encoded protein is CASSSITGTVNTEAFF.

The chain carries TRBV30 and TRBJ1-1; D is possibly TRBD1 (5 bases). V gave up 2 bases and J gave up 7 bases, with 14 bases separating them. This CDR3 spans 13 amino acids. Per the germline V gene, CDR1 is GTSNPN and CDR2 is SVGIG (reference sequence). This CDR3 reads CAWSPGGDYEAFF. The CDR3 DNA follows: TGTGCCTGGAGTCCCGGGGGGGACTATGAAGCTTTCTTT.

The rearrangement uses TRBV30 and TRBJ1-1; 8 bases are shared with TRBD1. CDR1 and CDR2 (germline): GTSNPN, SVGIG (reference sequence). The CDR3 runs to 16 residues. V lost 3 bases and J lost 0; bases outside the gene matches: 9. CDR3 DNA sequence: TGTGCCTGGAGGAATCTACAGGGGGAAATGAACACTGAAGCTTTCTTT. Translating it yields CAWRNLQGEMNTEAFF.

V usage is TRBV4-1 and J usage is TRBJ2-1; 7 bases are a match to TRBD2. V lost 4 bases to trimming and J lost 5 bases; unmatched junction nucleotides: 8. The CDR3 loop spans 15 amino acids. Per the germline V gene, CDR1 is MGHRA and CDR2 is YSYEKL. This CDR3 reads CASSLTGTTDNEQFF. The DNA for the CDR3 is TGCGCCAGCAGCCTTACCGGGACTACTGACAATGAGCAGTTCTTC.

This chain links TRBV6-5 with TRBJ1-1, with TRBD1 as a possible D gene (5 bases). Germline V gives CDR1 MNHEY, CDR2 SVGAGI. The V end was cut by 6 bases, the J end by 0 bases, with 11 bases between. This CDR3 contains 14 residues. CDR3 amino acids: CASSWTHLNTEAFF. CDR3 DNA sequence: TGTGCCAGCAGCTGGACACATTTGAACACTGAAGCTTTCTTT.

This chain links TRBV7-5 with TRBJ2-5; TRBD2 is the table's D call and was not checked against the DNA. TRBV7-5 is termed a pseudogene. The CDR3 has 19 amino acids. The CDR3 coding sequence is TGTGTCAGAAGCTTAACCAACGGGTTAGCGGGCGCGCTACGGGAGACCCAGTACTTC. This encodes CVRSLTNGLAGALRETQYF.

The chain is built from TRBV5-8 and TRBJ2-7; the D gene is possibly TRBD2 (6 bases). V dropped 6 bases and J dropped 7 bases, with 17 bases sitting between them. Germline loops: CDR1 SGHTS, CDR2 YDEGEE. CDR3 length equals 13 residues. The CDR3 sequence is CASTRDLGREQYF. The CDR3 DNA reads TGTGCCAGCACCCGGGACTTAGGACGGGAGCAGTACTTC.

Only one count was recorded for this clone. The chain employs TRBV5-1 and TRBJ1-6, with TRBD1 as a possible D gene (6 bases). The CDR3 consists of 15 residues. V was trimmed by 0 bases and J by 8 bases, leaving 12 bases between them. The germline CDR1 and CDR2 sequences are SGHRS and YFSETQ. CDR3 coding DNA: TGCGCCAGCAGCTTGGGCGGCAGGGGCGATTCACCCCTCCACTTT. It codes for CASSLGGRGDSPLHF.

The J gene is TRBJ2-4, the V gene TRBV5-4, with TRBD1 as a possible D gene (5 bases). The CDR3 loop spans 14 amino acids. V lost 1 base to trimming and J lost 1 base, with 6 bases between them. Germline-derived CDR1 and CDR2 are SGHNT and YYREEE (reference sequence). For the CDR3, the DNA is TGTGCCAGCAGCTTGAAGGGGGCCAAAAACATTCAGTACTTC. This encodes CASSLKGAKNIQYF.

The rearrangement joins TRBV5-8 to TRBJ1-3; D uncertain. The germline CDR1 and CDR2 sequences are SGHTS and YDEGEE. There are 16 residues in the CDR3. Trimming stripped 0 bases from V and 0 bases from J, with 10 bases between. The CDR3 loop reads CASSLERGGSGNTIYF. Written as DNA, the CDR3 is TGTGCCAGCAGCTTGGAACGCGGAGGCTCTGGAAACACCATATATTTT.

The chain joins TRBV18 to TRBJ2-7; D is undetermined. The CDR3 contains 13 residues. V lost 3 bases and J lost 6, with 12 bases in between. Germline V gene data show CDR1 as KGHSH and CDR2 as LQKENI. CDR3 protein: CASSPPRPGEQYF. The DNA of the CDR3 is TGTGCCAGCTCACCGCCGCGACCGGGCGAGCAGTACTTC. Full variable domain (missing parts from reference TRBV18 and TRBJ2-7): NAGVMQNPRHLVRRRGQEARLRCSPMKGHSHVYWYRQLPEEGLKFMVYLQKENIIDESGMPKERFSAEFPKEGPSILRIQQVVRGDSAAYFCASSPPRPGEQYFGPGTRLTVT.

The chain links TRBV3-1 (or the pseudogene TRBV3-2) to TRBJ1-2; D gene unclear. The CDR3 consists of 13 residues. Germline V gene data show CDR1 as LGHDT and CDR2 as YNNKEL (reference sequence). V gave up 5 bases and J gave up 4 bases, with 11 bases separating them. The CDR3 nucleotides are TGTGCCAGCAGCGGGAGGGTTAGCTATGGCTACACCTTC. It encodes CASSGRVSYGYTF.

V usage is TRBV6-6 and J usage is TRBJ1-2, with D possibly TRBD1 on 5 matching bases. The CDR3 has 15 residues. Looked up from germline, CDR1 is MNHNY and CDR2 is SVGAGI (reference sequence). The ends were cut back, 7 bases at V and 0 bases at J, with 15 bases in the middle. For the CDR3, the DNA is TGTGCCAGCATCGAAGGGGTTCAGGCTAACTATGGCTACACCTTC. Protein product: CASIEGVQANYGYTF.

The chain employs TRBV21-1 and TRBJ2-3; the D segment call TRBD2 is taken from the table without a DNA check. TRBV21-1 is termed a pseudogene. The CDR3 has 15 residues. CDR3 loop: CASSKTLAGEDTQYF. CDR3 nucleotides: TGTGCCAGCAGCAAAACCCTAGCGGGGGAGGATACGCAGTATTTT.

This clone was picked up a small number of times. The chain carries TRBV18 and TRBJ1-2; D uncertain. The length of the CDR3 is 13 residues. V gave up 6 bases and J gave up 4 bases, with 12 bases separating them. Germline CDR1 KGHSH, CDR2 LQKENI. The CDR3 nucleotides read TGTGCCAGCTCTCCCGACGGGAGCTATGGCTACACCTTC. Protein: CASSPDGSYGYTF.

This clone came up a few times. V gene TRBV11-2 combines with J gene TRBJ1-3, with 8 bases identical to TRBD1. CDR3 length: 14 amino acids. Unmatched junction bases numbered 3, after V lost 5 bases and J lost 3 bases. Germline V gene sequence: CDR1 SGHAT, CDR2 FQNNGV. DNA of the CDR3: TGTGCCAGCAGCAGACAGGGGAGTGGAAACACCATATATTTT. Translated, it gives CASSRQGSGNTIYF.

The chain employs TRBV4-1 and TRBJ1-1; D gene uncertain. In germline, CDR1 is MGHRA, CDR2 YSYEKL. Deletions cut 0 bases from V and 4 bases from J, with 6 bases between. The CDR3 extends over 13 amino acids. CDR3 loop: CASSQERGTEAFF. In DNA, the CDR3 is TGCGCCAGCAGCCAAGAACGGGGCACTGAAGCTTTCTTT.

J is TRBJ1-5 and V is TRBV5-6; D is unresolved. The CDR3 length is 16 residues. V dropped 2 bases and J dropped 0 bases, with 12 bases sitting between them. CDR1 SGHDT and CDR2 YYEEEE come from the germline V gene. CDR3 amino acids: CASSLYSSGSNQPQHF. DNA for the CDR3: TGTGCCAGCAGCTTATATAGCTCGGGTAGCAATCAGCCCCAGCATTTT. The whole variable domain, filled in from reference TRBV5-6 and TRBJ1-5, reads DAGVTQSPTHLIKTRGQQVTLRCSPKSGHDTVSWYQQALGQGPQFIFQYYEEEERQRGNFPDRFSGHQFPNYSSELNVNALLLGDSALYLCASSLYSSGSNQPQHFGDGTRLSIL.

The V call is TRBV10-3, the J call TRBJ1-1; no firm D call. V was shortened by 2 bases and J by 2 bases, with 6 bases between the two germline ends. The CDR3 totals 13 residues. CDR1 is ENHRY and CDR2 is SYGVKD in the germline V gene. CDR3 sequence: CAISEMANTEAFF. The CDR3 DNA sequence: TGTGCCATCAGTGAGATGGCAAACACTGAAGCTTTCTTT.

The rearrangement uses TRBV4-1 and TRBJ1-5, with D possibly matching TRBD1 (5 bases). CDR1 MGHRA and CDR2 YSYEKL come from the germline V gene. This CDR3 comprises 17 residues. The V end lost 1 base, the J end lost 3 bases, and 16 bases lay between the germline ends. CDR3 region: CASSQAPGGLVNQPQHF. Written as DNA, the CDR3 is TGCGCCAGCAGCCAAGCCCCGGGGGGACTCGTCAATCAGCCCCAGCATTTT.

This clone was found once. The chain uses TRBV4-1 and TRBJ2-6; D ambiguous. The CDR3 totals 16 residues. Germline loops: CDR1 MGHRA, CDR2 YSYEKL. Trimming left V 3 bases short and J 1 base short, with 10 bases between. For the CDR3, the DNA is TGCGCCAGCAGCCACCTCCACTCGTCTGGGGCCAACGTCCTGACTTTC. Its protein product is CASSHLHSSGANVLTF.

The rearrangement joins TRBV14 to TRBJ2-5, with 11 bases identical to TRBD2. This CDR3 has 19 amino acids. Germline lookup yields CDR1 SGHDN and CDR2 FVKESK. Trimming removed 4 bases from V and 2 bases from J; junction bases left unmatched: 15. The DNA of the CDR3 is TGTGCCAGCAGCCCTAGCCGCAGGGGACTAGCGGTTTTGCAAGAGACCCAGTACTTC. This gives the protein CASSPSRRGLAVLQETQYF. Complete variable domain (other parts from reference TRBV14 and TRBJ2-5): EAGVTQFPSHSVIEKGQTVTLRCDPISGHDNLYWYRRVMGKEIKFLLHFVKESKQDESGMPNNRFLAERTGGTYSTLKVQPAELEDSGVYFCASSPSRRGLAVLQETQYFGPGTRLLVL.

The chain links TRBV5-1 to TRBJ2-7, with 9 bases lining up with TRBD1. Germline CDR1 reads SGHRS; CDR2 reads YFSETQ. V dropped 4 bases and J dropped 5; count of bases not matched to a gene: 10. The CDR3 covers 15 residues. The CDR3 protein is CASSIEGQGIHEQYF. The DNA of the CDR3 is TGCGCCAGCAGCATCGAAGGACAGGGGATCCACGAGCAGTACTTC.